The rows below give T cell receptor beta chains drawn from one sample of a study of T cells in Graves' hyperthyroidism and ophthalmopathy. TCRdb re-called the multiplex PCR reads through MiXCR, storing one row per CDR3 protein. The table records hundreds of thousands of distinct CDR3 sequences, more than 30% of them present only once. The sample was blood. These receptors were obtained from a man aged 18 to 29 with Graves' hyperthyroidism. Each CDR3 is given with its conserved first and last residue. D genes are given only for firm matches. Only some rows state a clone size, as once, few, many or a class for expanded clones.

>18|.|TRBJ1-2|TRBV12-3/TRBV12-4|.
TGTGCCAGCAGTTCCATGTCCTCTCGACCCCTTTTGGGCTATGGCTACACCTTC
CASSSMSSRPLLGYGYTF
>15|.|TRBJ1-5|TRBV10-3|TRBD1
TGTGCCATCAGTGAGGGGACAGGGGACGGATCACCCCAGCATTTT
CAISEGTGDGSPQHF
>13|.|TRBJ2-5|TRBV20-1|.
TGCAGTGCTAGGTGGTCGGTTCAAGAGACCCAGTACTTC
CSARWSVQETQYF
>14|many|TRBJ1-2|TRBV10-3|.
TGTGCCATCAGTGAAAGAGGACAGAACCATGGCTACACCTTC
CAISERGQNHGYTF
>14|many|TRBJ1-6|TRBV7-8|TRBD1
TGTGCCAGCAGCTGGGACAGCGAGAGTTCACCCCTCCACTTT
CASSWDSESSPLHF
>15|.|TRBJ1-4|TRBV29-1|.
TGCAGCGTCGGGGGGGACGGGGGGCTTTGGGAAAAACTGTTTTTT
CSVGGDGGLWEKLFF
>15|.|TRBJ2-2|TRBV7-9|TRBD2
TGTGCCAGCAGCTTCTTTGCGGGAGCCACCGGGGAGCTGTTTTTT
CASSFFAGATGELFF
>16|few|TRBJ2-2|TRBV24-1|TRBD1
TGTGCCACCAGTGATCCCGGGACAGGGGGGCCCGGGGAGCTGTTTTTT
CATSDPGTGGPGELFF
>15|few|TRBJ1-1|TRBV6-6|TRBD1
TGTGCCAGCAGTACCGGGACAGGGCCGAACACTGAAGCTTTCTTT
CASSTGTGPNTEAFF
>16|.|TRBJ2-7|TRBV6-5|.
TGTGCCAGCAGTTACTCCTCCGACGGGGTAAGCTACGAGCAGTACTTC
CASSYSSDGVSYEQYF
>12|.|TRBJ1-1|TRBV5-1|.
TGCGCCAGCTCGAGGGGCCCCACTGAAGCTTTCTTT
CASSRGPTEAFF
>16|many|TRBJ1-4|TRBV5-6|.
TGTGCCAGCAGCCCGGACCCGACAGCAAGTAATGAAAAACTGTTTTTT
CASSPDPTASNEKLFF
>14|.|TRBJ2-2|TRBV27|TRBD1
TGTGCCAGCAGACAGGACAGGGCTGTCGGGGAGCTGTTTTTT
CASRQDRAVGELFF
>16|many|TRBJ1-1|TRBV5-1|.
TGCGCCAGCAGCTTGGACCGCGAGGGTCTGAACACTGAAGCCTTCTTT
CASSLDREGLNTEAFF
>15|.|TRBJ2-7|TRBV13|TRBD2
TGTGCCAGCAGCTTCCGGGACGCTGGGCGGGAGGAGCAGTACTTC
CASSFRDAGREEQYF
>13|few|TRBJ1-2|TRBV6-6|.
TGTGCCAGCTCACCTGCGGAAACTTATGGCTACACCTTC
CASSPAETYGYTF
>14|.|TRBJ1-5|TRBV5-1|.
TGCGCCAGCAGCTTCCTCGGGGGTGGGCAGCCCCAGCATTTT
CASSFLGGGQPQHF
>13|many|TRBJ2-5|TRBV19|.
TGTGCCAGTAGGGACTGGGCCCACGGGACCCAGTACTTC
CASRDWAHGTQYF
>13|.|TRBJ1-1|TRBV29-1|.
TGCAGCCAAGGACGGAGCATGAACACTGAAGCTTTCTTT
CSQGRSMNTEAFF
>13|few|TRBJ2-5|TRBV20-1|TRBD1
TGCAGTGCGGTGACAGGGACCCAAGAGACCCAGTACTTC
CSAVTGTQETQYF
>15|.|TRBJ1-5|TRBV5-1|.
TGCGCCAGCAGCTTGGTGGGGGCTTACAATCAGCCCCAGCATTTT
CASSLVGAYNQPQHF
>15|.|TRBJ1-1|TRBV7-6|TRBD1
TGTGCCAGCAGCTCGCTCCTACAGGGGACCACTGAAGCTTTCTTT
CASSSLLQGTTEAFF
>16|few|TRBJ2-5|TRBV7-8|TRBD2
TGTGCCAGCAGCCTCCCGGCCGGGGGGTCTCGGGAGACCCAGTACTTC
CASSLPAGGSRETQYF
>13|.|TRBJ2-7|TRBV7-9|.
TGTGCCAGCAGCACGGGACCTCCGGGCGAGCAGTACTTC
CASSTGPPGEQYF
>15|.|TRBJ2-5|TRBV5-1|TRBD1
TGCGCCAGCAGCCTTGGTGGGGACAGCCAAGAGACCCAGTACTTC
CASSLGGDSQETQYF
>15|.|TRBJ1-2|TRBV5-6|.
TGTGCCAGCAGGGGGACTAGCGGGGGTTCCTATGGCTACACCTTC
CASRGTSGGSYGYTF
>14|many|TRBJ1-2|TRBV11-2|.
TGTGCCAGCAGCGTCAAACAGGGTCCCTATGGCTACACCTTC
CASSVKQGPYGYTF
>15|.|TRBJ2-7|TRBV9|.
TGTGCCAGCAGCCAGTCGAGTAGCGGAGCCTACGAGCAGTACTTC
CASSQSSSGAYEQYF
>15|.|TRBJ2-2|TRBV19|.
TGTGCCAGCTCCCTCTGGGCAGGGGGGACCGGGGAGCTGTTTTTT
CASSLWAGGTGELFF
>17|many|TRBJ2-7|TRBV10-3|TRBD2
TGTGCCATCAGTGACCCTAGCGGGATAAGGACTCCCTACGAGCAGTACTTC
CAISDPSGIRTPYEQYF
>14|many|TRBJ1-5|TRBV2|.
TGTGCCAGCAGTGAAAGGTATAGCAATCAGCCCCAGCATTTT
CASSERYSNQPQHF
>15|.|TRBJ2-5|TRBV15|TRBD1
TGTGCCACCAGCCTCGGGACAGGGGACGCGGAGACCCAGTACTTC
CATSLGTGDAETQYF
>13|.|TRBJ2-7|TRBV6-2/TRBV6-3|.
TGTGCCAGCAGTCTGAACCAGGGGCTCGAGCAGTACTTC
CASSLNQGLEQYF
>15|few|TRBJ2-7|TRBV4-1|.
TGCGCCAGCAGCCAAGTTGTGACGGCGACCTACGAGCAGTACTTC
CASSQVVTATYEQYF
>12|.|TRBJ2-5|TRBV2|.
TGTGTCAGCAGTGACTTACAAGAGACCCAGTACTTC
CVSSDLQETQYF
>13|.|TRBJ1-5|TRBV29-1|TRBD1
TGCAGCGTGGCTGTAACAGGGGATCAGCCCCAGCATTTT
CSVAVTGDQPQHF
>16|once|TRBJ2-5|TRBV12-3/TRBV12-4|.
TGTGCCAGCAGTACCCGGGACGGAAGGTTAGCAGAGACCCAGCACTTC
CASSTRDGRLAETQHF